Given below is one TCR beta chain in context. The antigen is unknown. This same CDR3 is encoded by further DNA sequences in the sample. The PCR ran on 60 Vbeta and 13 Jbeta primers. Sequencing used immunoSEQ multiplex PCR; TCRdb keeps in-frame clones, though not all of them. The sample lists approximately 160,000 clones, 75% to 90% occurring once. This record belongs to a study of cytomegalovirus exposure and HLA in healthy donors. The study's findings and limits: Later, TCR association rates were found to vary by HLA locus, highest for DRB1 and lowest for HLA-C.

The CDR3 runs 13 residues. CDR1 and CDR2 (germline): SGHTA, FQGNSA. Trimming removed 1 base from V and 4 bases from J, with 4 bases in between. J is TRBJ2-2 and V is TRBV7-2, with D uncertain. What was sequenced was PBMCs. The TCR originated in a human donor in good health. The CDR3 DNA is TGTGCCAGCAGCTTAGTCAGCACCGGGGAGCTGTTTTTT. This translates into CASSLVSTGELFF.